This T cell receptor (beta chain) came from a study of cytomegalovirus exposure and HLA in healthy donors. This clone was counted once. Its cognate antigen is unknown. Germline V gives CDR1 MGHRA, CDR2 YSYEKL. CDR3 length: 14 residues. V was clipped by 4 bases and J by 4 bases; unmatched bases: 4. Study observations and caveats: It was approximately 150 TCR beta chains that were listed as cytomegalovirus-associated. The majority of TCR sequences were rare, yet some public TCRs appeared in many donors.

TCRdb keeps only in-frame clones here, not all; method: immunoSEQ multiplex PCR. This table has 150,000 or so clones, 75% to 90% appearing once. Sequences were obtained from PBMCs. This chain links TRBV4-1 with TRBJ1-3; 7 bases match TRBD1. The receptor's source is a woman aged 18-29 years in good health and CMV-seropositive. The CDR3 DNA is TGCGCCAGCAGCCCAGGGGGGTTGGGAAACACCATATATTTT. Its translation is CASSPGGLGNTIYF.